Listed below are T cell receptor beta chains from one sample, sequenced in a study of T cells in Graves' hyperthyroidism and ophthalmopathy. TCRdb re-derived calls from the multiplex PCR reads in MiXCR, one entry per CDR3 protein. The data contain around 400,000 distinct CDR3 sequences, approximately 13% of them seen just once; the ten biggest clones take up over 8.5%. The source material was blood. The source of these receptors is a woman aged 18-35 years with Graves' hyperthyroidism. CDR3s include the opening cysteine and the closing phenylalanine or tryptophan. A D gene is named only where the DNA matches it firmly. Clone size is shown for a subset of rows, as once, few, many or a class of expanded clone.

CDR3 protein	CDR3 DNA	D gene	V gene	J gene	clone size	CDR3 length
CASSPQGALIVNTEAFF	TGTGCCAGCTCACCCCAGGGGGCGCTTATCGTGAACACTGAAGCTTTCTTT	TRBD1	TRBV18	TRBJ1-1	many	17
CSARVPGFEQYF	TGCAGTGCTAGAGTCCCAGGGTTCGAGCAGTACTTC	-	TRBV20-1	TRBJ2-7	many	12
CSARDPGHGNVEAFF	TGCAGTGCTAGAGACCCGGGACACGGAAACGTTGAAGCTTTCTTT	-	TRBV20-1	TRBJ1-1	many	15
CASTKDRITGELFF	TGTGCCAGCACCAAGGACAGAATTACCGGGGAGCTGTTTTTT	-	TRBV12-3/TRBV12-4	TRBJ2-2	many	14
CAISEVAGDTDTQYF	TGTGCCATCAGTGAAGTAGCGGGAGACACAGATACGCAGTATTTT	TRBD2	TRBV10-3	TRBJ2-3	-	15
CASSLSLAGGLGLGTGELFF	TGCGCCAGCAGCTTGTCACTAGCGGGAGGCCTGGGGCTGGGCACCGGGGAGCTGTTTTTT	TRBD2	TRBV5-1	TRBJ2-2	-	20
CASSLWGQGIAGASSSYEQYF	TGTGCCAGCAGCTTATGGGGACAGGGGATCGCTGGGGCCAGTAGCTCCTACGAGCAGTACTTC	TRBD1	TRBV7-9	TRBJ2-7	-	21
CASSQQPSGSFYEQYF	TGCGCCAGCAGCCAACAACCTAGCGGGAGCTTCTACGAGCAGTACTTC	TRBD2	TRBV4-1	TRBJ2-7	few	16
CASSLDRVTGNTIYF	TGCGCCAGCAGCTTAGACAGGGTCACTGGAAACACCATATATTTT	TRBD1	TRBV5-1	TRBJ1-3	-	15
CAIESNYGYTF	TGTGCCATCGAAAGTAACTATGGCTACACCTTC	-	TRBV10-3	TRBJ1-2	few	11
CASSPGSRQVYGYTF	TGTGCCAGCAGTCCTGGGTCCAGGCAGGTCTATGGCTACACCTTC	-	TRBV6-1	TRBJ1-2	many	15
CASSGRDGTNYGYTF	TGTGCCAGCAGCGGACGGGACGGGACTAACTATGGCTACACCTTC	-	TRBV9	TRBJ1-2	many	15
CSVENEDPKNYGYTF	TGCAGCGTTGAAAACGAAGACCCGAAAAACTATGGCTACACCTTC	-	TRBV29-1	TRBJ1-2	many	15
CARTSGRAGVGELFF	TGTGCCAGGACTAGCGGGAGGGCCGGGGTCGGGGAGCTGTTTTTT	TRBD2	TRBV6-1	TRBJ2-2	many	15
CASSLVEGAQYF	TGTGCCAGCAGTTTAGTAGAAGGGGCCCAGTACTTC	-	TRBV12-3/TRBV12-4	TRBJ2-5	-	12
CSARETHRDYNEQFF	TGCAGTGCTAGAGAGACGCACCGGGACTACAATGAGCAGTTCTTC	-	TRBV20-1	TRBJ2-1	-	15
CAISERPGTGLGEQYF	TGTGCCATCAGTGAGAGGCCCGGGACAGGGCTAGGCGAGCAGTACTTC	TRBD1	TRBV10-3	TRBJ2-7	-	16
CASSQGGGVSDTQYF	TGCGCCAGCAGCCAAGGGGGTGGGGTATCAGATACGCAGTATTTT	-	TRBV4-1	TRBJ2-3	-	15
CSALRGGAINQPQHF	TGCAGTGCTCTCCGCGGGGGGGCAATCAATCAGCCCCAGCATTTT	-	TRBV20-1	TRBJ1-5	-	15
CASSLYNSPLHF	TGTGCCAGCTCACTATATAATTCACCCCTCCACTTT	-	TRBV18	TRBJ1-6	-	12
CASSPWATGPDTQYF	TGCGCCAGCAGCCCCTGGGCCACGGGCCCGGATACGCAGTATTTT	-	TRBV5-1	TRBJ2-3	-	15
CASRTTFLTGRTDTQYF	TGTGCCAGCCGAACCACCTTCCTGACAGGGCGCACAGATACGCAGTATTTT	TRBD1	TRBV28	TRBJ2-3	many	17
CSASGRLNEKLFF	TGCAGTGCTAGTGGTCGGCTGAATGAAAAACTGTTTTTT	-	TRBV20-1	TRBJ1-4	few	13
CSAGVAGESYEQYF	TGCAGTGCTGGGGTAGCGGGAGAATCCTACGAGCAGTACTTC	TRBD2	TRBV20-1	TRBJ2-7	many	14
CAGGEGTDTQYF	TGTGCCGGTGGTGAAGGCACAGATACGCAGTATTTT	-	TRBV28	TRBJ2-3	many	12
CASSPLTGANIQYF	TGTGCCAGCAGTCCGCTGACAGGGGCCAACATTCAGTACTTC	TRBD1	TRBV6-2/TRBV6-3	TRBJ2-4	many	14
CASSLGQGRDYEQYF	TGTGCCAGCAGTCTAGGACAGGGACGTGACTACGAGCAGTACTTC	TRBD1	TRBV6-2/TRBV6-3	TRBJ2-7	many	15
CSVAGADTQYF	TGCAGCGTTGCGGGGGCGGATACGCAGTATTTT	-	TRBV29-1	TRBJ2-3	many	11
CATSGTTGSHPNSNQPQHF	TGTGCCACCAGTGGGACCACAGGGTCTCACCCCAATAGCAATCAGCCCCAGCATTTT	-	TRBV24-1	TRBJ1-5	many	19
CASSQDSLAGALYGTQYF	TGTGCCAGCAGCCAAGATAGCCTAGCGGGGGCCTTGTACGGGACCCAGTACTTC	TRBD2	TRBV3-1	TRBJ2-5	many	18
CAGSSSGGTDTQYF	TGTGCCGGCAGTTCTAGCGGGGGGACAGATACGCAGTATTTT	TRBD2	TRBV12-3/TRBV12-4	TRBJ2-3	-	14
CAGQGDYNSPLHF	TGTGCCGGACAGGGGGACTATAATTCACCCCTCCACTTT	TRBD1	TRBV2	TRBJ1-6	many	13
CASNLPGTGNGYTF	TGTGCCAGTAACCTCCCAGGAACAGGGAATGGCTACACCTTC	-	TRBV19	TRBJ1-2	many	14
CASSPRLAGRETQYF	TGCGCCAGCAGCCCAAGACTAGCGGGAAGGGAGACCCAGTACTTC	TRBD2	TRBV4-3	TRBJ2-5	many	15
CASLRERREKLFF	TGTGCCAGCCTCAGGGAAAGAAGAGAAAAACTGTTTTTT	-	TRBV2	TRBJ1-4	many	13
CASSRPGLANPGELFF	TGTGCCAGCAGCCGTCCGGGACTAGCGAACCCCGGGGAGCTGTTTTTT	TRBD2	TRBV3-1	TRBJ2-2	few	16
CASSRTSSPDTQYF	TGTGCCAGCAGCCGAACTAGCTCTCCAGATACGCAGTATTTT	-	TRBV12-3/TRBV12-4	TRBJ2-3	many	14
CASSRWTGIQLAGDTYEQYF	TGTGCCAGCAGCCGATGGACAGGCATTCAACTAGCGGGAGACACCTACGAGCAGTACTTC	TRBD2	TRBV6-1	TRBJ2-7	many	20
CAISFQAGTSTDTQYF	TGTGCCATCAGTTTCCAGGCCGGGACCTCCACAGATACGCAGTATTTT	-	TRBV10-3	TRBJ2-3	few	16
CAIGPGYEQYF	TGTGCCATCGGACCGGGCTACGAGCAGTACTTC	-	TRBV27	TRBJ2-7	many	11
CASGGRDSGYEQYF	TGTGCCAGCGGTGGCCGGGACAGCGGATACGAGCAGTACTTC	TRBD1	TRBV2	TRBJ2-7	-	14
CASKFGQGVREVNTIYF	TGCGCCAGCAAATTCGGACAGGGAGTACGCGAAGTGAACACCATATATTTT	TRBD1	TRBV5-1	TRBJ1-3	many	17
CASSLVGAETDTQYF	TGCGCCAGCAGCTTGGTAGGGGCGGAGACAGATACGCAGTATTTT	-	TRBV5-1	TRBJ2-3	few	15
CASKPTGLIYEQYF	TGTGCCAGCAAACCGACAGGGTTAATCTACGAGCAGTACTTC	TRBD1	TRBV6-1	TRBJ2-7	many	14
CASTGGGGDTDTQYF	TGTGCCAGCACCGGAGGGGGGGGGGACACAGATACGCAGTATTTT	-	TRBV6-1	TRBJ2-3	many	15
CASSVDPLENIQYF	TGTGCCAGCAGCGTAGATCCGCTGGAAAACATTCAGTACTTC	-	TRBV9	TRBJ2-4	many	14
CSAPGTGEGNYGYTF	TGCAGTGCTCCCGGGACAGGGGAAGGTAACTATGGCTACACCTTC	TRBD1	TRBV20-1	TRBJ1-2	many	15